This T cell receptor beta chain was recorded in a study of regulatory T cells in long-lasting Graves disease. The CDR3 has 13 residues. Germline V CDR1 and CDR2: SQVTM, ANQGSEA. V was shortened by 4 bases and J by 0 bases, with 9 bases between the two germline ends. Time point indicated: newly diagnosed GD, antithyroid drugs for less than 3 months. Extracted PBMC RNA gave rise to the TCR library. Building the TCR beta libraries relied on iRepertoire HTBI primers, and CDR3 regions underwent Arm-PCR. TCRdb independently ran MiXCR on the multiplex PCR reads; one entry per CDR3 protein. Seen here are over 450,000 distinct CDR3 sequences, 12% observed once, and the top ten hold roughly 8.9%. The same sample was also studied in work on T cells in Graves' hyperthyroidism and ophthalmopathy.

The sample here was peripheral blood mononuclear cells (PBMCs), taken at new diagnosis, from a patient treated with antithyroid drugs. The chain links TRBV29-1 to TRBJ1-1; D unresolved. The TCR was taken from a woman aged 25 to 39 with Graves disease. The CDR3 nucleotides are TGCAGCGTTGGGTACTCCTTGAACACTGAAGCTTTCTTT. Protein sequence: CSVGYSLNTEAFF.